This TCR beta chain was sequenced for a study of T cell changes during pregnancy in multiple sclerosis. This table comes from immunoSEQ multiplex PCR, and its TCRdb copy is limited to in-frame clones, with some not included. The sample has approximately 70,000 clones, roughly nine tenths seen once; the top ten hold roughly 1.6%. The CDR3 totals 16 residues. Per the germline V gene, CDR1 is LNHDA and CDR2 is SQIVND (reference sequence). Trimming cost V 5 bases and J 5 bases; bases outside gene matches: 8. The V call is TRBV19, the J call TRBJ2-1; TRBD2 aligns across 11 bases. The input for sequencing was peripheral blood, taken after pregnancy. The sequence was obtained from a female donor with multiple sclerosis, enrolled in a pregnancy study. CDR3 sequence: CASSFAGTSGHNEQFF. In nucleotides, the CDR3 is TGTGCCAGTAGTTTCGCCGGGACTAGCGGACACAATGAGCAGTTCTTC.